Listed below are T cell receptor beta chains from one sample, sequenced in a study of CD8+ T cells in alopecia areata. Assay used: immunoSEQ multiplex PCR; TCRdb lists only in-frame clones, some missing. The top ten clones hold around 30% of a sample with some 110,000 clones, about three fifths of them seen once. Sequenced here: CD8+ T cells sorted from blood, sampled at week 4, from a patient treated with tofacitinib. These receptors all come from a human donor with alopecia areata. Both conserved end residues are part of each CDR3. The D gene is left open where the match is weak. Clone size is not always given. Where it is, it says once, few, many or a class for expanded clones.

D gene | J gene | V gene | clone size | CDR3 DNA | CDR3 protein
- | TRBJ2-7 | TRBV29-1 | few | TGCAGCGTCGAAAGGACAGAGCGGATCTACGAGCAGTACTTC | CSVERTERIYEQYF
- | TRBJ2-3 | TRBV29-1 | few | TGCAGCGTTGCTGGAGACAGGTTTTCCGATACGCAGTATTTT | CSVAGDRFSDTQYF
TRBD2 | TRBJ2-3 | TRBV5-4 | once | TGTGCCAGCAGCTTAGCGGGGGGTCCCCGGGATACGCAGTATTTT | CASSLAGGPRDTQYF
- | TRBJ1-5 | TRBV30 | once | TGTGCCTGGAATCCGGGAGCTAATAGCAATCAGCCCCAGCATTTT | CAWNPGANSNQPQHF
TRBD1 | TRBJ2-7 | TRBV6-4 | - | TGTGCCAGCAGTGGGACAGGACTTTACGAGCAGTACTTC | CASSGTGLYEQYF
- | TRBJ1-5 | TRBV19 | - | TGTGCCAGTAGTACGAGTGGCAATCAGCCCCAGCATTTT | CASSTSGNQPQHF
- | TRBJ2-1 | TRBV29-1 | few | TGCAGCGCCGCCGGAAGGGGGTACAATGAGCAGTTCTTC | CSAAGRGYNEQFF
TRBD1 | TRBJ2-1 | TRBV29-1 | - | TGCAGCGTCGGGGACAGGGTGGGTCAGTTCTTC | CSVGDRVGQFF
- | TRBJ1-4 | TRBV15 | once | TGTGCCACCAGCCGCGCGGGGGGCGATGAAAAACTGTTTTTT | CATSRAGGDEKLFF
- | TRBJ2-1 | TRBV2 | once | TGTGCCAGCCTACAACCCGGGGGACAGCTTTACAATGAGCAGTTCTTC | CASLQPGGQLYNEQFF
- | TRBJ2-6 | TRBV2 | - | TGTGCCAGTACCTCCACAGACTCTGGGGCCAACGTCCTGACTTTC | CASTSTDSGANVLTF
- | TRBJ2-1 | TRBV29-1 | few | TGCAGCGTAAGAAAGAATGAGCAGTTCTTC | CSVRKNEQFF
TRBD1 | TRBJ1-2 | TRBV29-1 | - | TGCAGCGCCTGGGACAGCCCCTATGGCTACACCTTC | CSAWDSPYGYTF
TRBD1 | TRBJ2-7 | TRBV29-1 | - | TGCAGCGTTGGACAGGGGCTCGAGCAGTACTTC | CSVGQGLEQYF
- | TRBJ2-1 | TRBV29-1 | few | TGCAGCGTTCCAGGGTATGAGCAGTTCTTC | CSVPGYEQFF
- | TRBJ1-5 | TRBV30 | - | TGTGCCTGGGGACCATTTAGCAATCAGCCCCAGCATTTT | CAWGPFSNQPQHF
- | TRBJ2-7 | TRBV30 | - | TGTGCCTGGACCCATCCGACAGATTCCTACGAGCAGTACTTC | CAWTHPTDSYEQYF
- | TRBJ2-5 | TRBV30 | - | TGTGCCTGGAGTCTTGCGTACCAAGAGACCCAGTACTTC | CAWSLAYQETQYF
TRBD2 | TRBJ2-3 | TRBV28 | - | TGTGCCAGCAGTCCCCCCGGGACTAGCGGGGAGACAGATACGCAGTATTTT | CASSPPGTSGETDTQYF
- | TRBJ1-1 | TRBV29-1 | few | TGCAGCTCTGGGGCAGGGAACACTGAAGCTTTCTTT | CSSGAGNTEAFF
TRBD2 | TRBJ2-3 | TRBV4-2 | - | TGTGCCAGCAGCCAAAGCGGGGGGGCAGCAGATACGCAGTATTTT | CASSQSGGAADTQYF
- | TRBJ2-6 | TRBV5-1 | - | TGCGCCAGCAACCACCGGGCCCGGGTTCCTGGGGCCAACGTCCTGACTTTC | CASNHRARVPGANVLTF
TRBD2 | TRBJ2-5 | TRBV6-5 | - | TGTGCCAGCAAATATGGGGGGGGACCTTACGAGACCCAGTACTTC | CASKYGGGPYETQYF
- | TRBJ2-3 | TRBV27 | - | TGTGCCAGCAGAGGACTGCGCACAGATACGCAGTATTTT | CASRGLRTDTQYF
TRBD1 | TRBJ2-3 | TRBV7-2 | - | TGTGCCAGCAGCTCGGACAGGGGGCGCACAGATACGCAGTATTTT | CASSSDRGRTDTQYF
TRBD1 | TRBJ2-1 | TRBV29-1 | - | TGCAGCGGAGATAGGACAGGGGCGCGGGGCAATGAGCAGTTCTTC | CSGDRTGARGNEQFF
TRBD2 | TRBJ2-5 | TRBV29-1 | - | TGCAGCGTTGATCACGGGACTAGCGGGGGGTTAGGAGAGACCCAGTACTTC | CSVDHGTSGGLGETQYF
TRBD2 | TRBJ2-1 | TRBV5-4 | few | TGTGCCAGCAGCAATGAGGGGAGCGGGGGGAGTGAGCAGTTCTTC | CASSNEGSGGSEQFF
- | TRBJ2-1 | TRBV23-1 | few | TGCGCCAGCAGTCTCGACAGGTACTCCTACAATGAGCAGTTCTTC | CASSLDRYSYNEQFF
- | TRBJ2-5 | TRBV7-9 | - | TGTGCCAGCAGCTTTGGACAGTGGCGGGAGGAGACCCAGTACTTC | CASSFGQWREETQYF
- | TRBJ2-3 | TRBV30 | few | TGTGCCTGGGGGTCCCCAGGAATGCAGTATTTT | CAWGSPGMQYF
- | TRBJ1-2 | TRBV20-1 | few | TGCAGTGCTTCAGGGGACTATGGCTACACCTTC | CSASGDYGYTF
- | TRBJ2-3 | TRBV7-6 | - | TGTGCCAGCACCAGTCTACAGCCTAGCACAGATACGCAGTATTTT | CASTSLQPSTDTQYF
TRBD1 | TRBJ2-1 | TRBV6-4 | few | TGTGCCAGCAGTGAAGGAGGACAGGGGGCTGATGAGCAGTTCTTC | CASSEGGQGADEQFF
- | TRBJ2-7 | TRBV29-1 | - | TGCAGCGTGCCCCAGGGGACTCACGAGCAGTACTTC | CSVPQGTHEQYF
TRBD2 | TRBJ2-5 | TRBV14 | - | TGTGCCAGCAGCCAAGATCGGAGCGGGGTTGAGACCCAGTACTTC | CASSQDRSGVETQYF
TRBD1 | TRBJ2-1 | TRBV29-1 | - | TGCAGCGCCGAGACAGGGGAAGGGAATGAGCAGTTCTTC | CSAETGEGNEQFF
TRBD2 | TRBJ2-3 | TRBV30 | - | TGTGCCTGGGCCCCCGGGGACTATGACACAGATACGCAGTATTTT | CAWAPGDYDTDTQYF